A selection of T cell receptor beta chains follows, all from one sample in a study of blood T cell repertoires in COVID-19. Produced via immunoSEQ multiplex PCR; TCRdb's table is partial and in-frame only. This sample has around 120,000 clones, with about 70% found just once. What was sequenced was peripheral blood. All receptors come from a woman aged 70 to 79 with acute or convalescent COVID-19. Each CDR3 is given with its conserved first and last residue. D genes are given only for firm matches. Only some rows state a clone size, as once, few, many or a class for expanded clones.

size: many
V: TRBV6-5
length: 14
D: TRBD1
J: TRBJ1-1
CDR3: CASRPGQENTEAFF
DNA: TGTGCCAGCAGACCAGGACAGGAAAACACTGAAGCTTTCTTT

size: -
V: TRBV5-1
length: 15
D: -
J: TRBJ2-1
CDR3: CASSPPQLSYNEQFF
DNA: TGCGCCAGCAGCCCCCCCCAACTTTCCTACAATGAGCAGTTCTTC

size: -
V: TRBV14
length: 16
D: TRBD2
J: TRBJ2-1
CDR3: CASSQDAGGPHNEQFF
DNA: TGTGCCAGCAGCCAAGATGCGGGGGGGCCCCACAATGAGCAGTTCTTC

size: -
V: TRBV7-2
length: 14
D: -
J: TRBJ1-2
CDR3: CASSLGGLIDRYTF
DNA: TGTGCCAGCAGCTTAGGGGGACTGATCGACCGCTACACCTTC

size: few
V: TRBV7-8
length: 16
D: -
J: TRBJ2-2
CDR3: CASSLGGATNTGELFF
DNA: TGTGCCAGCAGCTTAGGCGGGGCCACGAACACCGGGGAGCTGTTTTTT

size: -
V: TRBV30
length: 12
D: TRBD1
J: TRBJ1-2
CDR3: CAWIQGQRGYTF
DNA: TGTGCCTGGATCCAGGGACAGCGTGGCTACACCTTC

size: -
V: TRBV15
length: 16
D: TRBD1
J: TRBJ1-1
CDR3: CATNGLGQGVGTEAFF
DNA: TGTGCCACCAACGGACTGGGACAGGGGGTAGGTACTGAAGCTTTCTTT

size: -
V: TRBV27
length: 14
D: TRBD1
J: TRBJ2-4
CDR3: CASSGRGRENIQYF
DNA: TGTGCCAGCAGTGGCAGGGGGCGCGAAAACATTCAGTACTTC

size: -
V: TRBV11-2
length: 14
D: -
J: TRBJ2-5
CDR3: CASSLGSRVETQYF
DNA: TGTGCCAGCAGCTTAGGCTCCAGGGTCGAGACCCAGTACTTC

size: few
V: TRBV9
length: 13
D: -
J: TRBJ2-1
CDR3: CASSVISGHEQFF
DNA: TGTGCCAGCAGCGTAATAAGCGGCCATGAGCAGTTCTTC

size: -
V: TRBV15
length: 15
D: -
J: TRBJ2-6
CDR3: CATSRQSTGANVLTF
DNA: TGTGCCACCAGCAGACAAAGCACTGGGGCCAACGTCCTGACTTTC

size: -
V: TRBV19
length: 13
D: TRBD1
J: TRBJ2-7
CDR3: CASSPRTGREQYF
DNA: TGTGCCAGTAGCCCCCGGACAGGTCGCGAGCAGTACTTC

size: -
V: TRBV3-1/TRBV3-2
length: 20
D: TRBD2
J: TRBJ2-2
CDR3: CASSQPLGLAGGPNTGELFF
DNA: TGTGCCAGCAGCCAACCCCTCGGACTAGCGGGAGGGCCGAACACCGGGGAGCTGTTTTTT

size: -
V: TRBV6-6
length: 14
D: -
J: TRBJ1-5
CDR3: CASSSTRGTQPQHF
DNA: TGTGCCAGCAGTTCTACCCGGGGGACTCAGCCCCAGCATTTT

size: -
V: TRBV18
length: 13
D: -
J: TRBJ2-7
CDR3: CASSPPASYEQYF
DNA: TGTGCCAGCTCACCACCAGCCTCCTACGAGCAGTACTTC

size: few
V: TRBV27
length: 12
D: -
J: TRBJ1-2
CDR3: CASKQRNYGYTF
DNA: TGTGCCAGCAAGCAGCGTAACTATGGCTACACCTTC

size: -
V: TRBV4-3
length: 16
D: -
J: TRBJ2-2
CDR3: CASSRGSGVNTGELFF
DNA: TGCGCCAGCAGCCGAGGGTCGGGGGTGAACACCGGGGAGCTGTTTTTT

size: -
V: TRBV19
length: 13
D: TRBD1
J: TRBJ1-1
CDR3: CASRDQGVTEAFF
DNA: TGTGCCAGTAGGGATCAGGGGGTCACTGAAGCTTTCTTT

size: -
V: TRBV6-5
length: 13
D: TRBD1
J: TRBJ1-2
CDR3: CASEGQGANGYTF
DNA: TGTGCCAGCGAGGGACAGGGGGCAAATGGCTACACCTTC

size: -
V: TRBV10-3
length: 16
D: -
J: TRBJ1-5
CDR3: CAISESGGGSNQPQHF
DNA: TGTGCCATCAGTGAGTCGGGAGGGGGGAGCAATCAGCCCCAGCATTTT

size: -
V: TRBV7-9
length: 17
D: TRBD2
J: TRBJ2-7
CDR3: CASSLTPLAGVMNEQYF
DNA: TGTGCCAGCAGCTTAACTCCCCTAGCGGGAGTAATGAACGAGCAGTACTTC

size: -
V: TRBV10-2
length: 13
D: TRBD2
J: TRBJ2-7
CDR3: CASTGTSGPEQYF
DNA: TGCGCCAGCACCGGGACTAGCGGTCCCGAGCAGTACTTC

size: -
V: TRBV10-2
length: 14
D: TRBD1
J: TRBJ1-4
CDR3: CASSESRGREKLFF
DNA: TGCGCCAGCAGTGAGTCCAGGGGGCGTGAAAAACTGTTTTTT

size: -
V: TRBV19
length: 15
D: TRBD1
J: TRBJ1-5
CDR3: CASSIMTGGNQPQHF
DNA: TGTGCCAGTAGTATAATGACAGGGGGGAATCAGCCCCAGCATTTT

size: -
V: TRBV12-3/TRBV12-4
length: 13
D: -
J: TRBJ1-2
CDR3: CASSRTPGYGYTF
DNA: TGTGCCAGCAGTCGTACCCCCGGCTATGGCTACACCTTC

size: few
V: TRBV5-1
length: 16
D: TRBD1
J: TRBJ1-4
CDR3: CASSESSGDRGEKLFF
DNA: TGCGCCAGCAGCGAATCCTCCGGGGACAGGGGGGAAAAACTGTTTTTT

size: -
V: TRBV5-1
length: 15
D: TRBD1
J: TRBJ1-5
CDR3: CASSAGTGASQPQHF
DNA: TGCGCCAGCAGCGCCGGGACAGGGGCGAGTCAGCCCCAGCATTTT

size: -
V: TRBV6-2/TRBV6-3
length: 15
D: -
J: TRBJ1-5
CDR3: CASSPSGGASQPQHF
DNA: TGTGCCAGCAGTCCCTCGGGGGGCGCGTCTCAGCCCCAGCATTTT

size: -
V: TRBV19
length: 16
D: TRBD2
J: TRBJ2-7
CDR3: CASSIGLAGVSYEQYF
DNA: TGTGCCAGTAGTATAGGACTAGCGGGAGTGTCCTACGAGCAGTACTTC

size: -
V: TRBV28
length: 15
D: -
J: TRBJ1-2
CDR3: CASTLSGGWDYGYTF
DNA: TGTGCCAGCACCCTTAGTGGGGGGTGGGACTATGGCTACACCTTC

size: -
V: TRBV11-1
length: 13
D: -
J: TRBJ2-7
CDR3: CASRRDSAYEQYF
DNA: TGTGCCAGCAGGCGGGACAGCGCCTACGAGCAGTACTTC

size: -
V: TRBV9
length: 16
D: -
J: TRBJ2-5
CDR3: CASSPQSGEVAETQYF
DNA: TGTGCCAGCAGCCCTCAGTCGGGGGAGGTCGCGGAGACCCAGTACTTC

size: -
V: TRBV24-1
length: 15
D: TRBD1
J: TRBJ2-3
CDR3: CATGRQGARTDTQYF
DNA: TGTGCCACCGGTAGACAGGGGGCGCGGACAGATACGCAGTATTTT

size: -
V: TRBV4-1
length: 13
D: -
J: TRBJ1-2
CDR3: CASSQGGLYGYTF
DNA: TGCGCCAGCAGCCAAGGCGGTCTCTATGGCTACACCTTC

size: -
V: TRBV28
length: 16
D: -
J: TRBJ2-7
CDR3: CASSLKAGKQVYEQYF
DNA: TGTGCCAGCAGTTTAAAGGCAGGGAAACAGGTCTACGAGCAGTACTTC

size: -
V: TRBV19
length: 17
D: -
J: TRBJ1-6
CDR3: CASSIGGRSSYNSPLHF
DNA: TGTGCCAGTAGTATAGGGGGCAGAAGCTCCTATAATTCACCCCTCCACTTT

size: -
V: TRBV5-4
length: 14
D: -
J: TRBJ1-1
CDR3: CASSLTVTNTEAFF
DNA: TGTGCCAGCAGCTTGACAGTTACGAACACTGAAGCTTTCTTT

size: -
V: TRBV2
length: 15
D: -
J: TRBJ2-2
CDR3: CASSQSQANTGELFF
DNA: TGTGCCAGCAGTCAAAGTCAGGCGAACACCGGGGAGCTGTTTTTT

size: -
V: TRBV28
length: 13
D: -
J: TRBJ1-1
CDR3: CASSVRPNTEAFF
DNA: TGTGCCAGCAGTGTCAGGCCTAACACTGAAGCTTTCTTT

size: -
V: TRBV6-1
length: 17
D: -
J: TRBJ1-6
CDR3: CASSEMSGGVQSSPLHF
DNA: TGTGCCAGCAGTGAAATGTCTGGGGGGGTACAAAGTTCACCCCTCCACTTT

size: -
V: TRBV12-3/TRBV12-4
length: 12
D: -
J: TRBJ2-7
CDR3: CASSLQGLEQYF
DNA: TGTGCCAGCAGTTTACAGGGGCTCGAGCAGTACTTC

size: few
V: TRBV12-5
length: 20
D: TRBD2
J: TRBJ2-5
CDR3: CASGWAPPLAGGPGEETQYF
DNA: TGTGCTAGTGGTTGGGCCCCTCCCCTAGCGGGAGGGCCGGGTGAGGAGACCCAGTACTTC

size: few
V: TRBV7-9
length: 14
D: TRBD2
J: TRBJ2-1
CDR3: CASSERDYDNEQFF
DNA: TGTGCCAGCAGCGAAAGGGACTACGACAATGAGCAGTTCTTC

size: -
V: TRBV3-1/TRBV3-2
length: 16
D: TRBD1
J: TRBJ1-6
CDR3: CASSQSDRRLNSPLHF
DNA: TGTGCCAGCAGCCAATCGGACAGGCGCCTTAATTCACCCCTCCACTTT

size: few
V: TRBV12-3/TRBV12-4
length: 13
D: -
J: TRBJ2-7
CDR3: CASSLERSREQYF
DNA: TGTGCCAGCAGTTTAGAGCGGTCGCGAGAGCAGTACTTC

size: -
V: TRBV2
length: 15
D: -
J: TRBJ1-1
CDR3: CASSEGPDTPTEAFF
DNA: TGTGCCAGCAGTGAGGGTCCGGACACCCCCACTGAAGCTTTCTTT

size: -
V: TRBV7-2
length: 15
D: -
J: TRBJ1-6
CDR3: CASSARGMYNSPLHF
DNA: TGTGCCAGCAGCGCGAGAGGGATGTATAATTCACCCCTCCACTTT

size: -
V: TRBV19
length: 15
D: TRBD1
J: TRBJ2-3
CDR3: CASSVGGLRTDTQYF
DNA: TGTGCCAGTAGTGTAGGGGGCCTTCGCACAGATACGCAGTATTTT

size: -
V: TRBV30
length: 16
D: -
J: TRBJ1-3
CDR3: CAWTASRRPSGNTIYF
DNA: TGTGCCTGGACCGCATCGCGGAGGCCCTCTGGAAACACCATATATTTT

size: once
V: TRBV7-8
length: 16
D: TRBD2
J: TRBJ2-2
CDR3: CASSSAAGGPTGELFF
DNA: TGTGCCAGCAGCTCCGCCGCGGGGGGGCCGACCGGGGAGCTGTTTTTT

size: -
V: TRBV7-2
length: 15
D: -
J: TRBJ1-1
CDR3: CASSLESGRNTEAFF
DNA: TGTGCCAGCAGCTTAGAGTCGGGAAGGAACACTGAAGCTTTCTTT

size: once
V: TRBV7-2
length: 15
D: TRBD2
J: TRBJ2-3
CDR3: CASSFSGGAGDTQYF
DNA: TGTGCCAGCAGCTTTAGCGGGGGGGCCGGGGATACGCAGTATTTT

size: few
V: TRBV5-4
length: 18
D: TRBD2
J: TRBJ2-7
CDR3: CASSSRLAGGPGTYEQYF
DNA: TGTGCCAGCAGCTCTAGACTAGCGGGAGGGCCGGGGACCTACGAGCAGTACTTC

size: -
V: TRBV5-4
length: 16
D: TRBD1
J: TRBJ2-1
CDR3: CASSPTGMGSYNEQFF
DNA: TGTGCCAGCTCCCCGACAGGGATGGGCTCCTACAATGAGCAGTTCTTC

size: -
V: TRBV6-5
length: 15
D: TRBD2
J: TRBJ2-7
CDR3: CASTPASGVSYEQYF
DNA: TGTGCCAGCACCCCAGCTAGCGGGGTCTCCTACGAGCAGTACTTC